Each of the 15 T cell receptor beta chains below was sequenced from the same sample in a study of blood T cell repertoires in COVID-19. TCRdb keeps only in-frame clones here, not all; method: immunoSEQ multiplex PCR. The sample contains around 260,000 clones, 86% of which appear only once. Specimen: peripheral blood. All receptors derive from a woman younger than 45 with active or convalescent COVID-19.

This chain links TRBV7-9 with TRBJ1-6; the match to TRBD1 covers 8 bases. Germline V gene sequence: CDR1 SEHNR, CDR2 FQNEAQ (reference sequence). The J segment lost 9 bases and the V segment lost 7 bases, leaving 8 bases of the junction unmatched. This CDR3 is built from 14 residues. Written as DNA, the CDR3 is TGTGCCAGCACTGACGAGACAGGGGTTTCACCCCTCCACTTT. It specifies CASTDETGVSPLHF.

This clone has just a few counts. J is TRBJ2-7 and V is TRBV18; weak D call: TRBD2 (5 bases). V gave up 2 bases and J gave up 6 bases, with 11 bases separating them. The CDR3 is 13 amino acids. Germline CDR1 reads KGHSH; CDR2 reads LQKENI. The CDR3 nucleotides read TGTGCCAGCTCACCAGGGAGTGGTCGCGAGCAGTACTTC. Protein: CASSPGSGREQYF.

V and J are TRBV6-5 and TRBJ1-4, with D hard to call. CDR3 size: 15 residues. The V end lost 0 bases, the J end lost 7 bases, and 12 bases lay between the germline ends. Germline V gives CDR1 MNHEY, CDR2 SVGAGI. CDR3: CASSYSSTFGEKLFF. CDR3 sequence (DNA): TGTGCCAGCAGTTACTCCTCCACATTTGGTGAAAAACTGTTTTTT.

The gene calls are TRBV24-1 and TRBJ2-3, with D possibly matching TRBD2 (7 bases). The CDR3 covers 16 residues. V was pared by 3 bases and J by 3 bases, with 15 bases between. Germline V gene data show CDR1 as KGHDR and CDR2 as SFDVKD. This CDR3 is CATSDAVGGPTDTQYF. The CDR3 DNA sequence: TGTGCCACCAGTGATGCCGTGGGGGGGCCTACAGATACGCAGTATTTT.

CDR3 coding DNA: TGTGCCAGCAGCTTCGCCGGGACAGCCCTAAACACCATATATTTT. It specifies CASSFAGTALNTIYF. The V and J genes are TRBV7-2 and TRBJ1-3, with 7 positions matching TRBD1. V lost 3 bases, J lost 6 bases, and 8 bases stayed unmatched. Germline V gene sequence: CDR1 SGHTA, CDR2 FQGNSA. The CDR3 covers 15 residues.

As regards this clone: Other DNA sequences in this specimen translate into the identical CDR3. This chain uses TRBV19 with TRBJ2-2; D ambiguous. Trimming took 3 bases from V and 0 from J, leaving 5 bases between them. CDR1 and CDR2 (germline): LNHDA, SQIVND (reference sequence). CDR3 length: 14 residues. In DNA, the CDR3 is TGTGCCAGTAGTATCGCAGCGAACACCGGGGAGCTGTTTTTT. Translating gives CASSIAANTGELFF.

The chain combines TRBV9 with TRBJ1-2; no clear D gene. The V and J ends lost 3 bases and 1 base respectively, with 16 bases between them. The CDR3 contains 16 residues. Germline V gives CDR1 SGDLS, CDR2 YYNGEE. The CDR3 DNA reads TGTGCCAGCAGCGCGATACAAGTTCCTCTTAACTATGGCTACACCTTC. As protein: CASSAIQVPLNYGYTF. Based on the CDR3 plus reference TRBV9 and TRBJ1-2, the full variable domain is DSGVTQTPKHLITATGQRVTLRCSPRSGDLSVYWYQQSLDQGLQFLIQYYNGEERAKGNILERFSAQQFPDLHSELNLSSLELGDSALYFCASSAIQVPLNYGYTFGSGTRLTVV.

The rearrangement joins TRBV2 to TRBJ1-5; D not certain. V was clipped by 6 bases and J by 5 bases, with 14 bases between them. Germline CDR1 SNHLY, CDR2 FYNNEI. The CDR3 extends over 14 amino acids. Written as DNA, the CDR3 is TGTGCCAGCAGCCGGCGGGCACAAGATCAGCCCCAGCATTTT. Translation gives CASSRRAQDQPQHF. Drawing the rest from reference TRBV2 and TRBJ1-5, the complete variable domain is EPEVTQTPSHQVTQMGQEVILRCVPISNHLYFYWYRQILGQKVEFLVSFYNNEISEKSEIFDDQFSVERPDGSNFTLKIRSTKLEDSAMYFCASSRRAQDQPQHFGDGTRLSIL.

The CDR3 loop is CASSQDIEHRGLGQPQHF. CDR3 bases: TGTGCCAGCAGCCAAGACATCGAACACAGGGGGCTGGGGCAGCCCCAGCATTTT. The V call is TRBV4-2, the J call TRBJ1-5; TRBD1 matches at 9 bases. CDR1 is LGHNA, CDR2 YNFKEQ, per germline. The ends lost 0 bases at V and 7 bases at J; junction bases unmatched: 13. The CDR3 length is 18 residues.

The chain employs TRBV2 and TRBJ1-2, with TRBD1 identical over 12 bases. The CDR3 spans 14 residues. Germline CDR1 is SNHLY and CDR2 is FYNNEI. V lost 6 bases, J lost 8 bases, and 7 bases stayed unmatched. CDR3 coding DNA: TGTGCCAGCAGAACGGGACAGGGGGCCTACGGCTACACCTTC. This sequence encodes CASRTGQGAYGYTF.

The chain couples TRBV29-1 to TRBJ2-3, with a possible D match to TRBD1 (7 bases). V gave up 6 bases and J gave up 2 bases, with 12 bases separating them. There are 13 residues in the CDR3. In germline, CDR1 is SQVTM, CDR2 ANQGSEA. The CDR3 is CSVEGTVTDTQYF. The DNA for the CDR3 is TGCAGCGTGGAGGGGACAGTCACAGATACGCAGTATTTT.

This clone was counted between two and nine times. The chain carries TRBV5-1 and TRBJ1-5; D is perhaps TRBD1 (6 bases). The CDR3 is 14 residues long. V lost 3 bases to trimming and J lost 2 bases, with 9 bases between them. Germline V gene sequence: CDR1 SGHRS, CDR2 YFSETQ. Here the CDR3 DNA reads TGCGCCAGCAGCTCAGGGGATGGCAATCAGCCCCAGCATTTT. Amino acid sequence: CASSSGDGNQPQHF.

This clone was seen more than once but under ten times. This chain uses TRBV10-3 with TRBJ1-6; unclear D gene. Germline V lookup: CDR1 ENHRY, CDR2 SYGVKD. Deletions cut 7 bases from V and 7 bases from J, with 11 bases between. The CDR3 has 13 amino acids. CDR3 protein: CAITEGWNSPLHF. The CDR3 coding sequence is TGTGCCATCACAGAGGGATGGAATTCACCCCTCCACTTT.

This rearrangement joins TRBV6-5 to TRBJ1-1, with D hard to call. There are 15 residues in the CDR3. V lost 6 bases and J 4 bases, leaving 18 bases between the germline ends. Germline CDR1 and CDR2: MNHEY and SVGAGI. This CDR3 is CASSPRREVVTEAFF. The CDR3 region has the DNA TGTGCCAGCAGCCCAAGGAGGGAAGTGGTCACTGAAGCTTTCTTT.

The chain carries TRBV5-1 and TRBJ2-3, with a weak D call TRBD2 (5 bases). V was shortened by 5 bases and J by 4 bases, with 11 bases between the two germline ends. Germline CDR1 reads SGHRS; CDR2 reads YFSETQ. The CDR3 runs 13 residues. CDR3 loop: CASSPPGADTQYF. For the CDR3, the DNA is TGCGCCAGCAGTCCCCCCGGGGCAGATACGCAGTATTTT.